Each of the 22 T cell receptor beta chains below was sequenced from the same sample in a study of blood T cell repertoires in COVID-19. Generated by immunoSEQ multiplex PCR, the TCRdb table keeps only in-frame clones and is missing some. The repertoire holds approximately 250,000 clones, with around 84% as singletons. The sequencing input was PBMCs or T cells enriched from blood (not recorded which). All receptors derive from a man aged 25 to 40 with acute COVID-19.

Only one count was recorded for this clone. The chain combines TRBV28 with TRBJ1-5; 9 nucleotides match TRBD1. The trim removed 6 bases at V and 0 bases at J, leaving 6 bases unmatched. Germline loops: CDR1 MDHEN, CDR2 SYDVKM. The CDR3 is 16 residues long. CDR3 loop: CASSGTGRFSNQPQHF. The CDR3 nucleotides are TGTGCCAGCAGCGGGACAGGGAGGTTTAGCAATCAGCCCCAGCATTTT.

The rearrangement joins TRBV27 to TRBJ2-7; 8 bases align to TRBD1. The V and J ends lost 7 bases and 5 bases, in that order; junction bases with no gene match: 19. Germline V CDR1 and CDR2: MNHEY, SMNVEV (reference sequence). There are 17 residues in the CDR3. The CDR3 DNA reads as TGTGCCAGCAATTCAGAATCACGACAGGGGAGAATCGACGAGCAGTACGTC. The encoded protein is CASNSESRQGRIDEQYV.

The chain links TRBV18 to TRBJ2-7; D may be TRBD1 (5 bases). Germline V CDR1 and CDR2: KGHSH, LQKENI. This CDR3 has 14 residues. V dropped 3 bases and J dropped 5 bases, with 14 bases sitting between them. The CDR3 sequence is CASSPSRAMDEQYV. The DNA for the CDR3 is TGTGCCAGCTCACCGTCCAGGGCGATGGACGAGCAGTACGTC.

The chain joins TRBV3-1 (or the pseudogene TRBV3-2) to TRBJ2-2, with 7 bases that match TRBD2. The CDR3 runs 16 residues. The V gene end was trimmed by 2 bases and the J gene end by 2 bases; junction bases not matched to a gene: 5. Germline V gives CDR1 LGHDT, CDR2 YNNKEL (reference sequence). The CDR3 here is CASSQTAGLNTGELFF. As DNA, the CDR3 is TGTGCCAGCAGCCAAACAGCGGGGCTTAACACCGGGGAGCTGTTTTTT.

The genes are TRBV9 and TRBJ1-2; D is unresolved. The germline gives CDR1 SGDLS, CDR2 YYNGEE. Trimming cost V 2 bases and J 1 base, with 9 bases left between them. The CDR3 totals 14 residues. The chain's CDR3 is CASSVRLGNYGYTF. CDR3 bases: TGTGCCAGCAGCGTCAGGCTCGGTAACTATGGCTACACCTTC.

The chain links TRBV5-1 to TRBJ1-2; a weak D match, TRBD1 (5 bases). Germline-derived CDR1 and CDR2 are SGHRS and YFSETQ. Trimming shortened V by 7 bases and J by 8 bases, and 21 bases separated the two germline ends. The CDR3 loop spans 14 amino acids. The CDR3 bases are TGCGCCAGCTCCCTTCGCGGGACGCCAGACGGCTACACCTTC. This sequence encodes CASSLRGTPDGYTF. Full variable domain (rest looked up from reference TRBV5-1 and TRBJ1-2): KAGVTQTPRYLIKTRGQQVTLSCSPISGHRSVSWYQQTPGQGLQFLFEYFSETQRNKGNFPGRFSGRQFSNSRSEMNVSTLELGDSALYLCASSLRGTPDGYTFGSGTRLTVV.

The chain is built from TRBV19 and TRBJ2-1; 9 bases align to TRBD2. The CDR3 extends over 15 amino acids. Trimming cost V 1 base and J 8 bases; bases outside gene matches: 6. CDR1 is LNHDA, CDR2 SQIVND, per germline (reference sequence). The CDR3 spells CASSIGLAGNHEQFF. Here the CDR3 DNA reads TGTGCCAGTAGTATAGGCCTAGCGGGAAACCATGAGCAGTTCTTC.

The genes are TRBV15 and TRBJ2-2; the match to TRBD2 covers 14 bases. Per the germline V gene, CDR1 is LNHNV and CDR2 is YYDKDF (reference sequence). CDR3 length equals 17 residues. Germline trimming cut 0 bases from V and 5 bases from J; bases unmatched to any gene: 2. DNA of the CDR3: TGTGCCACCAGCAGAGAGAGGACTAGCGGGAGGACCGGGGAGCTGTTTTTT. Translation gives CATSRERTSGRTGELFF.

V usage is TRBV20-1 and J usage is TRBJ2-1; D remains unclear. The CDR3 totals 11 residues. The V gene lost 6 bases and the J gene lost 10 bases, with 13 bases spanning the gap. CDR1 and CDR2 (germline): DFQATT, SNEGSKA (reference sequence). CDR3 in amino acids: CSARSRNEQFF. In DNA form, the CDR3 reads TGCAGTGCGAGAAGCCGTAACGAGCAGTTCTTC.

The V and J genes are TRBV7-3 and TRBJ2-5; 12 bases fit TRBD2. Germline loops: CDR1 SGHTA, CDR2 FQGTGA. The CDR3 runs 15 residues. V was pared by 2 bases and J by 4 bases, with 2 bases of the junction left unmatched. CDR3 in amino acids: CASSLGGLAGETQYF. DNA for the CDR3: TGTGCCAGCAGCTTAGGGGGACTAGCGGGAGAGACCCAGTACTTC.

Comments on this clone: The junction does not match germline at one end; this may be a read error. The chain employs TRBV5-1 and TRBJ2-6; TRBD1 is a possible D gene (5 bases). The CDR3 contains 15 residues. Germline CDR1 and CDR2: SGHRS and YFSETQ. The DNA for the CDR3 is TGTGCCAGCAGCTTAGACAGTACTGGGGCCAACGTCCTGACTTTC. Its protein is CASSLDSTGANVLTF.

The V call is TRBV24-1, the J call TRBJ2-3, with D possibly being TRBD2 (5 bases). V was trimmed by 7 bases and J by 0 bases, leaving 7 bases between them. The germline V gene encodes CDR1 KGHDR and CDR2 SFDVKD. CDR3 length: 13 amino acids. The DNA of the CDR3 is TGTGCCACCAGAACGGGAAGCACAGATACGCAGTATTTT. Amino acids: CATRTGSTDTQYF.

The genes are TRBV30 and TRBJ2-2; D may be TRBD1 (6 bases). The germline CDR1 and CDR2 sequences are GTSNPN and SVGIG (reference sequence). The CDR3 runs to 15 residues. The V end lost 5 bases, the J end lost 8 bases, and 21 bases lay between the germline ends. The CDR3 region has the DNA TGTGCCTGGGAGAGTCCCTCAGGGGCGATTGGGGAGCTGTTTTTT. Amino acids: CAWESPSGAIGELFF.

There are a few counts of this clone. The chain has TRBV5-5 and TRBJ1-5; a weak D match, TRBD1 (6 bases). This CDR3 region has 17 residues. Trimming removed 4 bases at V and 7 bases at J, with 24 bases between. Germline-derived CDR1 and CDR2 are SGHKS and YYEKEE (reference sequence). The CDR3, as DNA: TGTGCCAGCAGCCCGATCAGGGGAACGGGAGCGGGACAGCCCCAGCATTTT. This codes for CASSPIRGTGAGQPQHF.

The rearrangement joins TRBV6-4 to TRBJ1-2, with 11 bases that match TRBD1. Germline V gives CDR1 MRHNA, CDR2 SNTAGT. The CDR3 is made up of 14 amino acids. The junction had 3 bases not matched to a gene; V was cut back by 2 bases and J by 7 bases. CDR3 sequence reads: CASSDNGQGAGYTF. The CDR3 DNA is TGTGCCAGCAGTGACAACGGACAGGGGGCTGGCTACACCTTC.

CDR3 region: CASSPLLFGNQPQHF. As DNA, the CDR3 is TGTGCCAGCAGCCCTCTCCTCTTCGGCAATCAGCCCCAGCATTTT. The chain employs TRBV21-1 and TRBJ1-5. TRBV21-1 is flagged as a pseudogene. The CDR3 extends over 15 amino acids.

The chain has TRBV6-5 and TRBJ1-1; D unresolved. V lost 2 bases and J 1 base, leaving 8 bases between the germline ends. This CDR3 spans 14 amino acids. The germline gives CDR1 MNHEY, CDR2 SVGAGI. The CDR3 sequence: CASSYTGGNTEAFF. Written as DNA, the CDR3 is TGTGCCAGCAGTTACACGGGAGGGAACACTGAAGCTTTCTTT.

Concerning this clone: Compared with germline, one end of the junction differs, possibly owing to a read error. The chain recombines TRBV5-1 with TRBJ1-2, with D possibly being TRBD1 (5 bases). CDR1 and CDR2 from the germline V gene are SGHRS and YFSETQ. The CDR3 runs to 14 residues. CDR3 DNA sequence: TGTGCCAGCAGTCGAGACGGGGGAGACTATGGCTACACCTTC. Translating gives CASSRDGGDYGYTF.

The chain carries TRBV6-1 and TRBJ2-1, with D tentatively TRBD2 (6 bases). There are 15 residues in the CDR3. Trimming took off 2 bases at V and 4 bases at J, with 12 bases between the two ends. Germline-derived CDR1 and CDR2 are MNHNS and SASEGT. CDR3 region: CASSEWGDLYNEQFF. The CDR3 nucleotides are TGTGCCAGCAGTGAATGGGGGGATTTATACAATGAGCAGTTCTTC.

V is TRBV6-5 and J is TRBJ1-1; no firm D call. The CDR3 sequence is 13 residues long. Between the trimmed V and J ends, which lost 6 bases and 7 bases, there was a span of 15 bases. Looked up from germline, CDR1 is MNHEY and CDR2 is SVGAGI. CDR3 region: CASSQNGDSEAFF. The CDR3 DNA reads TGTGCCAGCAGCCAAAACGGGGATAGTGAAGCTTTCTTT.

Of note for this clone: Other DNA sequences in the same sample also yield this CDR3. V gene TRBV18 combines with J gene TRBJ1-2; a possible D gene is TRBD1 (6 bases). The germline gives CDR1 KGHSH, CDR2 LQKENI. The V and J ends lost 6 bases and 3 bases respectively, with 11 bases between them. This CDR3 spans 13 amino acids. The chain's CDR3 is CASSSDRDYGYTF. CDR3 nucleotides: TGTGCCAGCTCGTCGGACAGAGACTATGGCTACACCTTC.

V and J are TRBV5-4 and TRBJ2-7; 9 bases map to TRBD1. CDR3 size: 15 residues. V lost 3 bases, J lost 6 bases, and 10 bases stayed unmatched. Germline CDR1 is SGHNT and CDR2 is YYREEE (reference sequence). The CDR3 here is CASSSGTGLVGEQYV. In nucleotides, the CDR3 is TGTGCCAGCAGCTCCGGGACAGGGCTCGTCGGCGAGCAGTACGTC.